This TCR beta chain was found in a study of blood T cell repertoires in COVID-19 (dated by TCRdb to the early 2020s). With regard to the full study: Collaborator samples came from the United States, Italy and Spain and covered acute and convalescent phases of COVID-19. The prospective study material was composed of cDNA or gDNA derived from T cells, B-cell-depleted T cells, or PBMCs. Where available, HLA class I and class II types were obtained from metadata supplied by the sample provider rather than from assay-based typing. A de-identified subject ID, COVID-19 status, age in years and sex were almost always included in the sample metadata. Samples were obtained from the ongoing ImmuneRACE study (first 160 participants) and from some 1,200 subjects provided by 6 global collaborators. The dataset comprised deeply sampled blood TCRbeta repertoires from subjects exposed to, actively infected with, or recovered from COVID-19. The repertoires were released in a freely available public database intended as a resource for research on the immune response to SARS-CoV-2.

This clone was picked up a small number of times. What antigen it recognizes has not been identified. Base qualities were left out, and no much larger clone turns up one base away. TCRbeta CDR3 regions were amplified from genomic DNA using the immunoSEQ Assay, a bias-controlled multiplex PCR. The paper's data handling went like this. The number of nucleated cells in each sample was estimated from the amplification of reference gene primers within the assay. To quantify the absolute abundance of each unique TCRbeta CDR3 rearrangement, sequence reads were collapsed and filtered. For each sample, productive Simpson clonality was calculated as the square root of Simpson's diversity index over productive rearrangements. TCRdb mirrors the immuneACCESS table, restricted to in-frame sequences. Some clones are absent from its copies; in checked studies, under half trace to an unresolved V gene, and the reason for the others is unknown. The DNA was the basis for D and trimming; V, J and clone size are from that table. Recorded for this sample are some 110,000 clones; less than 80% of them occurred a single time. The top ten constitute about 2.5% of the sample.

In the germline V gene (reference sequence), CDR1 corresponds to GTSNPN and CDR2 to SVGIG. The germline V and J ends show losses of 0 bases and 7 bases respectively, and no gene match explains 4 bases of the junction. The CDR3 contains 14 residues, cysteine and phenylalanine counted. Only the CDR3 part of the read is kept: 42 bases, read in frame from the first base. What the research found in general, with its limitations: Clinical and demographic metadata were provided uncurated, with the amount varying by source and participant.

Each collaborating institution followed its own protocols to collect whole blood in K2EDTA tubes. For TCRbeta analysis, collaborators shipped samples in one of three forms: frozen whole blood, isolated PBMCs, or DNA extracted from either of those sample types. The material sequenced was peripheral blood. This receptor was identified in a middle-aged man with acute or convalescent COVID-19. The receptor chain draws on TRBV30 and TRBJ2-4; TRBD1 agrees with 9 junctional bases. The CDR3 has the sequence CAWSVSGQGNIQYF. The nucleotide sequence is TGTGCCTGGAGTGTATCTGGACAGGGGAACATTCAGTACTTC.